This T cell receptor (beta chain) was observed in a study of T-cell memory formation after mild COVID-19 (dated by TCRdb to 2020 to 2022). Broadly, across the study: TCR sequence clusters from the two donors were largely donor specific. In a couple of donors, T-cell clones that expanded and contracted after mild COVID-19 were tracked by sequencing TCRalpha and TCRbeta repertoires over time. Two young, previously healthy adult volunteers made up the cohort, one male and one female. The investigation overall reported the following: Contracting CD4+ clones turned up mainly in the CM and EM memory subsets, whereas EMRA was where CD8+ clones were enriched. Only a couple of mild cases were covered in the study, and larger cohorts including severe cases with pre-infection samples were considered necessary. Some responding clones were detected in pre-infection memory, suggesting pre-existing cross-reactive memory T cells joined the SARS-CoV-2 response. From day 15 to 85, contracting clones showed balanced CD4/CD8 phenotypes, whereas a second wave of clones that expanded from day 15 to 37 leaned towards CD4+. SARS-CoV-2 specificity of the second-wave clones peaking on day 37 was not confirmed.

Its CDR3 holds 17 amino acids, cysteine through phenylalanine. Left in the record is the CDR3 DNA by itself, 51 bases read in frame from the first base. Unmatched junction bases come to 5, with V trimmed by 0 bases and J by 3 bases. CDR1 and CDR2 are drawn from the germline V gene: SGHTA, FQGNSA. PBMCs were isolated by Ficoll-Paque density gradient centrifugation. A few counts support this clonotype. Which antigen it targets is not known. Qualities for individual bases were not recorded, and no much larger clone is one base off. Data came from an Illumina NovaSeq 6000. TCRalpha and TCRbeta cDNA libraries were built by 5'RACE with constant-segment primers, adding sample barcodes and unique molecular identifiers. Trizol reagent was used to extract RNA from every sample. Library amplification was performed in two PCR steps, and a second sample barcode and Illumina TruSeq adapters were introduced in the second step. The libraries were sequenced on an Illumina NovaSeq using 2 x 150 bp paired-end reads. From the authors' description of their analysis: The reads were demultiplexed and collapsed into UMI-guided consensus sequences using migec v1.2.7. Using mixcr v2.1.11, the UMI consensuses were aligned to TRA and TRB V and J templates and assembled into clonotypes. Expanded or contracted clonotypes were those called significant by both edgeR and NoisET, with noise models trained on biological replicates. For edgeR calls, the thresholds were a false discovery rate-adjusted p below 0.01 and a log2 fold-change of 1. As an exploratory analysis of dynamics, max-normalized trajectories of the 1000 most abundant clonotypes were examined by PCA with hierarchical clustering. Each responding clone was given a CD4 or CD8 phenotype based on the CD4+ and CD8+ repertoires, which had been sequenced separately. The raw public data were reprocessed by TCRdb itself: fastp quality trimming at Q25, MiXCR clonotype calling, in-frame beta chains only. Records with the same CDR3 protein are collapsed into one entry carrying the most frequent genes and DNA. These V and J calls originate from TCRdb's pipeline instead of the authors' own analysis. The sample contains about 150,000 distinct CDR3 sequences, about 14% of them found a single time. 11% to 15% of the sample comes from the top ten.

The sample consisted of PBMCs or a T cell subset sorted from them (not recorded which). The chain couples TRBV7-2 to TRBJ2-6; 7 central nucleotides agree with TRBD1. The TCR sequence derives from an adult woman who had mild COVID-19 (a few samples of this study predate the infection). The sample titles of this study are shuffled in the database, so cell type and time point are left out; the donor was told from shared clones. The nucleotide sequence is TGTGCCAGCAGCTTAGCGAGGGGGCGATATGGGGCCAACGTCCTGACTTTC. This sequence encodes CASSLARGRYGANVLTF.